Detailed here is one T cell receptor (beta chain). The target antigen is unknown. Germline V gene data show CDR1 as LNHDA and CDR2 as SQIVND (reference sequence). V was pared by 5 bases and J by 5 bases, with 14 bases of the junction left unmatched. The CDR3 is 16 residues long. This entry is derived from a study of graft-versus-host responses after intestinal transplantation. The study's findings and limits: The study associated peak circulating GvH clone levels with early post-transplant HvG declines. Ileal or blood samples showed some GvH clones first, and such clones were also found in recipient marrow. Within the allografts of patients who had graft-donor T cell macrochimerism, graft-versus-host to host-versus-graft clonal ratios were high.

Method: immunoSEQ multiplex PCR; TCRdb's copy keeps in-frame clones and lacks some. The repertoire holds approximately 85,000 clones, around 90% seen once, with 7.6% in the top ten. This TCR was recovered from a human donor who was the organ donor for an intestinal transplant. The sequences come from unstimulated CD8+ T cells sorted from spleen or lymph node cells, collected before transplant. The V call is TRBV19, the J call TRBJ2-7; 8 bases align to TRBD1. The CDR3 region is CASSSSGQGASNEQYF. CDR3 DNA: TGTGCCAGTAGTTCCTCCGGACAGGGTGCGTCGAACGAGCAGTACTTC.